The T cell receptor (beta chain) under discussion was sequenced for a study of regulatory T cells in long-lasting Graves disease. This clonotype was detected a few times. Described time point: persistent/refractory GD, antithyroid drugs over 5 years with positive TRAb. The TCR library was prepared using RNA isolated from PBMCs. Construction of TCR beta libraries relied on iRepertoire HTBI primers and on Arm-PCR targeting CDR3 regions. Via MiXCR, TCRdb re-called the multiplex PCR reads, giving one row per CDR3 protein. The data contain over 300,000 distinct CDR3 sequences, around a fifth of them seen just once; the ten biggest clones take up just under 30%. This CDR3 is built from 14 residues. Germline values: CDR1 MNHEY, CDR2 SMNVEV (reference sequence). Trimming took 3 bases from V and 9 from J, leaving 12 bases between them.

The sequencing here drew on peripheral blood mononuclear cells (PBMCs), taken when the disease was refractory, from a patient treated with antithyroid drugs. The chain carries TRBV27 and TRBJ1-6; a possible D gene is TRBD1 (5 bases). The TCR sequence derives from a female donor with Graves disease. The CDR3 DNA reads TGTGCCAGCAGTTTGACAGCGGGCCGTTCACCCCTCCACTTT. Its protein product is CASSLTAGRSPLHF.